This record looks at one T cell receptor beta chain sequence and its context. This specimen comes from a study of blood T cell repertoires in COVID-19. Turning to the study itself: There were acute and convalescent COVID-19 samples, and they came from the United States, Italy and Spain.

Authors' data handling: Using reference gene primer amplification, nucleated cell counts were estimated. Using immunoSEQ multiplex PCR, the repertoire was profiled, and TCRdb retains in-frame clones only, with some absent. V and J calls and clone size come straight from that table; D and trimming were deduced from the DNA. The sample holds around 110,000 clones, 90% seen once. The length of the CDR3 is 13 residues. V lost 3 bases and J 5 bases, leaving 10 bases between the germline ends. Germline V lookup: CDR1 LNHDA, CDR2 SQIVND (reference sequence). The source of this sequence is a human donor with active COVID-19. The donor label of this sample is uncertain. This chain links TRBV19 with TRBJ1-1; D is undetermined. The sample was peripheral blood. CDR3 nucleotide sequence: TGTGCCAGTAGTATTACGGGGAGAACTGAAGCTTTCTTT. Its protein product is CASSITGRTEAFF.